This T cell receptor beta chain appears in the sequencing data of a study of regulatory T cells in long-lasting Graves disease. Study-level information: For a period under 3 months, newly diagnosed Graves' patients had taken antithyroid drugs. General study results and limits: Persistent patients had a count of shared public clonotypes (more than 2,500) that exceeded that of new patients (around 970). Persistent cases of Graves' showed reduced TCR diversity relative to newly diagnosed patients.

Arm-PCR with iRepertoire HTBI primers amplified the CDR3 regions for these TCR beta libraries. TCRdb reprocessed the multiplex PCR reads with MiXCR, giving one entry per CDR3 protein. Among 360,000 or so distinct CDR3 sequences, roughly 17% were seen once, and the ten largest hold about 19%. CDR1 and CDR2 (germline): KGHSH, LQKENI. This CDR3 comprises 14 residues. V was pared by 8 bases and J by 5 bases, with 19 bases between. There are many counts of this clonotype. Its antigen is currently unknown. The time point here: newly diagnosed GD, antithyroid drugs for less than 3 months. RNA isolated from PBMCs was used to make the TCR library. The collection involved drawing roughly 9.1 milliliters of peripheral blood into EDTA tubes. These data are also associated with another study on T cells in Graves' hyperthyroidism and ophthalmopathy.

This chain uses TRBV18 with TRBJ2-7; TRBD2 might be the D (6 bases). This specimen was peripheral blood mononuclear cells (PBMCs), taken at new diagnosis, from a patient treated with antithyroid drugs. This sequence originates from a woman between 18 and 29 years old with Graves disease. The CDR3 DNA sequence: TGTGCCAGCCTCCGGGAGAGAAACGGGGACGAGCAGTACTTC. Translating it yields CASLRERNGDEQYF.